Listed here is a single TCR beta chain. This sample is drawn from a study of cytomegalovirus exposure and HLA in healthy donors. Germline V CDR1 and CDR2: LGHNA, YNFKEQ. The CDR3 covers 13 residues. V dropped 4 bases and J dropped 8; count of bases not matched to a gene: 4. All the people who gave samples were healthy bone marrow donors. The PCR contained 60 Vbeta and 13 Jbeta primers. Data came from immunoSEQ multiplex PCR; TCRdb stores just in-frame clones and leaves some out. The sample contains approximately 140,000 clones, 70% to 90% of which appear only once. The sequence came from a woman in her thirties or forties in good health and CMV-seronegative. This rearrangement joins TRBV4-2 to TRBJ2-4, with TRBD1 identical over 8 bases. The specimen sequenced was PBMCs. Here the CDR3 reads CASSLQGADIQYF. The CDR3, as DNA: TGTGCCAGCAGCCTTCAGGGGGCGGACATTCAGTACTTC.